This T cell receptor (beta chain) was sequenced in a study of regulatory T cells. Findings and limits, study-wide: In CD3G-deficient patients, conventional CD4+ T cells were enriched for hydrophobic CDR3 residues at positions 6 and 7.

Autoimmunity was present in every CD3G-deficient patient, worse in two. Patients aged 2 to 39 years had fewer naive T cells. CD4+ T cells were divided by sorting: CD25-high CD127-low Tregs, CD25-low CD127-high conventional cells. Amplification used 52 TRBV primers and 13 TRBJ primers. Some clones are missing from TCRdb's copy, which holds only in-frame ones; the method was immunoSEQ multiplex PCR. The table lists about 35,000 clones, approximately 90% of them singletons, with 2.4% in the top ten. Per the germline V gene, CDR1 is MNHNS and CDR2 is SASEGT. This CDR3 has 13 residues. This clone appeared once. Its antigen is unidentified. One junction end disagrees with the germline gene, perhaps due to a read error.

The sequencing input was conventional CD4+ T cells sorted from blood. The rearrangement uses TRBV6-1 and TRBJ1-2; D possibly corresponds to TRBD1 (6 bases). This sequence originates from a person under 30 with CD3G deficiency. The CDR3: CAISDAGAQGYTF. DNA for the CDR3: TGTGCCATCAGTGATGCGGGGGCGCAAGGCTACACCTTC.